This T cell receptor beta chain was identified in a study of neurological immune-mediated disorders (dated by TCRdb to about 2019). About the investigation overall: Peripheral blood TCR-beta repertoires from patients with HTLV-I-associated myelopathy (HAM/TSP), patients with multiple sclerosis, and healthy controls were compared in the study using UMI-based sequencing. The approximately 100 TCR-beta libraries included longitudinal samples, technical triplicates and paired sorted CD4+ and CD8+ T-cell subsets alongside PBMC samples. Longitudinal HAM/TSP and healthy donors were sampled at 3 time-points each (about 3-40 month intervals). The cohort included around 70 subjects: some 14 with HAM/TSP, approximately 35 with multiple sclerosis, and around 20 healthy controls.

cDNA was synthesized by template-switch 5'RACE using a primer carrying a 10-nucleotide random unique molecular identifier by which each TCR transcript was tagged. Each sequencing run produced over 180 million TCR-beta sequences covering 15-18 subjects. The RNeasy kit was used for extraction of total RNA. TCR-beta VDJ regions were amplified with primers for the TCR constant region and the 5'RACE anchor, using the KAPA Real-time Library Amplification kit. A first PCR added sample indexes and Illumina adaptors, and a second PCR then raised library yield. After Ampure bead purification, the TCR product of roughly 650 bp was size-selected on a 2% E-gel SizeSelection system. Before pooling, libraries had their quality checked on a Bioanalyzer, their concentration measured with Qubit, and their quantity determined with the Kapa Library Quantification kit. Paired-end 2 x 150 bp sequencing of the libraries was performed on an Illumina HiSeq 2500. To increase sequence diversity, roughly 24-30% phiX was spiked into each library pool. Per the original workflow: Quality-filtered reads were processed with the UMI-based MiGEC pipeline, which removed over 80% of raw TCR sequences during error correction. VDJ genes were aligned to IMGT germline references, and clonotypes were defined by unique CDR3 amino acid sequence plus V-J genes. VDJtools evaluated clonal expansion, Shannon diversity and CDR3 relatedness (CalcPairwiseDistances, ClusterSamples); CLCbio workbench built phylogenetic trees. Expanded clones were defined as having at least 8 unique UMIs, based on coefficient-of-variation modelling across technical triplicates. The public reads were reprocessed in TCRdb via fastp at Q25 and MiXCR, keeping in-frame beta chains. Identical CDR3 proteins give one entry, which carries the most common genes and DNA. Clone size and V and J calls follow TCRdb, not the original study. For this sample there are 84,000 or so distinct CDR3 sequences; under 15% appear just once. Approximately 5% of the sample goes to the ten largest clones.

A distance of 24 bases separates the germline ends of V and J, which lose 0 bases and 8 bases respectively. Counted from cysteine to phenylalanine, this CDR3 has 17 amino acids. This entry keeps only the CDR3 DNA: 51 bases, framed from base 1. For CDR1 and CDR2, the germline V gene (reference sequence) lists DFQATT and SNEGSKA. This clonotype was found many times. Its target antigen remains unknown. No much larger clone exists at a distance of one base, and base qualities are not known. The time point tag for this specimen amounts to: longitudinal time-point 2. Libraries from unsorted PBMCs were made from 2 million PBMCs kept in RNAlater at -80 degrees C until RNA extraction. Peripheral blood was subjected to Ficoll-Hypaque density gradient centrifugation to isolate PBMCs, which were then cryopreserved in liquid nitrogen. The study at large found these results: The highest TCR clonal expansion was observed in HAM/TSP patients, whereas the lowest was observed in MS patients, even when compared with healthy controls. No identical CDR3 amino acid sequences were shared among expanded clones across subjects, suggesting private TCR-beta repertoires in all groups.

Sequenced sample: PBMCs. This chain is built from TRBV20-1 and TRBJ2-3; the D segment may tentatively be TRBD1 or TRBD2, each giving 6 matched bases. The receptor was derived from a female donor with HTLV-1-associated myelopathy (HAM/TSP). The CDR3 protein is CSARDLSRGHARGTQYF. The nucleotide sequence is given as TGCAGTGCTAGAGATTTGAGTCGGGGGCACGCCAGGGGTACGCAGTATTTT.